The 3 T cell receptor beta chains below come from one sample, sequenced in a study of neurological immune-mediated disorders. Each CDR3 protein gets one entry after TCRdb re-called the 5' RACE reads with MiXCR. This sample has about 17,000 distinct CDR3 sequences; 3.5% occur once, and the top ten carry around 21%. The source material was CD8+ T cells from blood. These receptors were collected from a woman aged 40 to 50 in good health.

This clonotype was picked up many times. This chain uses TRBV15 with TRBJ2-3; TRBD1 aligns across 9 bases. Trimming at V came to 6 bases and at J to 0 bases, leaving 4 bases not matched to a gene. Germline V gene sequence: CDR1 LNHNV, CDR2 YYDKDF (reference sequence). The CDR3 extends over 15 amino acids. The CDR3 here is CATRRQGGSTDTQYF. The CDR3 DNA follows: TGTGCCACCAGAAGACAGGGGGGTAGCACAGATACGCAGTATTTT.

This clonotype came up many times. The rearrangement joins TRBV12-3 or TRBV12-4 to TRBJ1-5; 7 nucleotides agree with TRBD1. The CDR3 is 13 amino acids. Germline trimming cut 6 bases from V and 5 bases from J; bases unmatched to any gene: 4. The CDR3 spells CASSVGQHQPQHF. For the CDR3, the DNA is TGTGCCAGCAGCGTGGGACAGCATCAGCCCCAGCATTTT.

Ten or more counts support this clonotype. The gene calls are TRBV28 and TRBJ2-1; the D is unclear. V lost 2 bases, J lost 7 bases, and 6 bases lay in between. The CDR3 covers 12 residues. Germline V gives CDR1 MDHEN, CDR2 SYDVKM. The CDR3 nucleotides read TGTGCCAGCAGTTTAGCCGGAAATGAGCAGTTCTTC. Amino acids: CASSLAGNEQFF. The full variable domain, rest sourced from reference TRBV28 and TRBJ2-1, is DVKVTQSSRYLVKRTGEKVFLECVQDMDHENMFWYRQDPGLGLRLIYFSYDVKMKEKGDIPEGYSVSREKKERFSLILESASTNQTSMYLCASSLAGNEQFFGPGTRLTVL.